The entry below describes one T cell receptor (beta chain). The germline V gene has CDR1 MNHEY and CDR2 SMNVEV (reference sequence). Germline trimming cut 7 bases from V and 7 bases from J; bases unmatched to any gene: 13. The CDR3 length is 14 residues. The assay was immunoSEQ multiplex PCR, and TCRdb's table has in-frame clones only and misses some. The sample contains 40,000 to 55,000 clones, over 80% of which appear only once. This sample stems from a study of OX40 agonist ivuxolimab in advanced cancers. Whole-study context: The group had a mean age of around 60 years, ranged from about 20 to 79, and was 80% to 85% male.

This rearrangement joins TRBV27 to TRBJ2-7, with TRBD1 identical over 7 bases. The sequence was obtained from an adult with an advanced solid tumor such as melanoma, head and neck, liver or kidney cancer. The material sequenced was CD4+ or CD8+ T cells sorted from blood, taken in a trial of the OX40 agonist ivuxolimab. The CDR3 here is CASTLTGRSGEQYF. The CDR3 DNA is TGTGCCAGCACCCTGACAGGGCGCTCTGGGGAGCAGTACTTC.